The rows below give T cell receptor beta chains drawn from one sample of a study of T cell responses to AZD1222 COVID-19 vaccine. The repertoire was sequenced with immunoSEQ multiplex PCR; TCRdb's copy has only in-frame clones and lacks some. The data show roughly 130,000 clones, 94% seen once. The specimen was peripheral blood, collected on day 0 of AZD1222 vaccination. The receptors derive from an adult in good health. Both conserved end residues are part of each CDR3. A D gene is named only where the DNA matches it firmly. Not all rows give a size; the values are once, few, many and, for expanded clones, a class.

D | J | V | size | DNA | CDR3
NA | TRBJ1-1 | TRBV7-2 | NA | TGTGCCAGCAAATTAGGGGCTACAGTGAACACTGAAGCTTTCTTT | CASKLGATVNTEAFF
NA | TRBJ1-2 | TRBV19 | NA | TGTGCCAGTAGTATATCAGGGTGGTACTATGGCTACACCTTC | CASSISGWYYGYTF
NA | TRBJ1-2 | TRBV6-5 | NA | TGTGCCTACGGGGCCCTAGGGAACGGGTTTTATGGCTACACCTTC | CAYGALGNGFYGYTF
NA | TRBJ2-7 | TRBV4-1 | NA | TGCGCCAGCAGCCGGCTAGCTCACTACGAGCAGTACTTC | CASSRLAHYEQYF
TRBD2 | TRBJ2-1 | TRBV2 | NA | TGTGCCAGCACGGGACTAGCGGGATACAATGAGCAGTTCTTC | CASTGLAGYNEQFF
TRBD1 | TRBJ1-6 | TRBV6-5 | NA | TGTGCCAGCAGGACAGGGGTGGATAATTCACCCCTCCACTTT | CASRTGVDNSPLHF
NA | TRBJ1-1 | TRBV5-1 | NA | TGCGCCAGCAGCTTCTCCGGAGACGGGAGCGGGTACGCGAACACTGAAGCTTTCTTT | CASSFSGDGSGYANTEAFF
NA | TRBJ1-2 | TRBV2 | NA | TGTGCCAGCAGTGCACAGGGATCTAACTATGGCTACACCTTC | CASSAQGSNYGYTF
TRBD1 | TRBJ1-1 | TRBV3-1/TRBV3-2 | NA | TGTGCCAGCAGCCCCCGACGAAGACAGGGGGCTTCTGAAGCTTTCTTT | CASSPRRRQGASEAFF
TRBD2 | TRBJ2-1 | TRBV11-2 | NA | TGTGCCAGCAGCTGGCCCCAGCGGGAGGTATCTACCTACAATGAGCAGTTCTTC | CASSWPQREVSTYNEQFF
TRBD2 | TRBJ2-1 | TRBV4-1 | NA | TGCGCCAGCAGAACCCAGGTAGCGGGAGCGAGTGAGCAGTTCTTC | CASRTQVAGASEQFF
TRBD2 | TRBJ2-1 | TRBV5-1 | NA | TGCGCCAGCAGCTTACTAGCGGGAGTCGGTGAGCAGTTCTTC | CASSLLAGVGEQFF
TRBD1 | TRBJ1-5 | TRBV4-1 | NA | TGCGCCAGCAGTCTCGGGACAGGACTCATAAGTCAGCCCCAGCATTTT | CASSLGTGLISQPQHF
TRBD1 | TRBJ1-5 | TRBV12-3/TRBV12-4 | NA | TGTGCCAGCAGGCCGGACAGGGGGCAGCCCCAGCATTTT | CASRPDRGQPQHF
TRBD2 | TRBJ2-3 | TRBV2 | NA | TGTGCCAGCAGTGAAGCCTCAGGCGGGAGGGCCGAAGATACGCAGTATTTT | CASSEASGGRAEDTQYF
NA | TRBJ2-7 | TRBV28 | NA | TGTGCCAGCACCCCCAAGATAGGGAAGGGGGAGCAGTACTTC | CASTPKIGKGEQYF
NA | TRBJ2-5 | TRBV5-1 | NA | TGCGCCAGCAGCCGCCGAAGGGACCAAGAGACCCAGTACTTC | CASSRRRDQETQYF
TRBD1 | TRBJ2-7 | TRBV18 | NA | TGTGCCAGCTCACCACGGACAGGGACCTACGAGCAGTACTTC | CASSPRTGTYEQYF
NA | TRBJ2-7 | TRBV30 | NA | TGTGCCTGGTCCCCCCCTAGGAGGGTAACCTACGAGCAGTACTTC | CAWSPPRRVTYEQYF
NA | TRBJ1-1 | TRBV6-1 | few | TGTGCCAGCAGTGAAGCGAGACGGAACACTGAAGCTTTCTTT | CASSEARRNTEAFF
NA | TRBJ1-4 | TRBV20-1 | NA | TGCAGTGCTAGAGGGAAGGGAGAACTGTTTTTT | CSARGKGELFF
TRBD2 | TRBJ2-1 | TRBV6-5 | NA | TGTGCCAGCAGAGAGCCGGGACTAGCGGGAGTTGAGCAGTTCTTC | CASREPGLAGVEQFF
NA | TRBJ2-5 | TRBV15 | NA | TGTGCCACCAGCAGAGATCGTGAAGAGCAAGAGACCCAGTACTTC | CATSRDREEQETQYF
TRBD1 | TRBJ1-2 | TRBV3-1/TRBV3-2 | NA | TGTGCCAGCAGCCCCCGGACAGGGATTGGTCTAAACTATGGCTACACCTTC | CASSPRTGIGLNYGYTF
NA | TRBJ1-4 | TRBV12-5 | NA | TGTGCTAGTGGCAGAGATAATGAAAAACTGTTTTTT | CASGRDNEKLFF
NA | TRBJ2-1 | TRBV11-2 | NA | TGTGCCAGCAGCCCTAGCCCAAGAGGCAGCTCCTACAATGAGCAGTTCTTC | CASSPSPRGSSYNEQFF
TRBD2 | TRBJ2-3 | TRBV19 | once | TGTGCCAGTATAGACGGTGCGGGAGAGGATACGCAGTATTTT | CASIDGAGEDTQYF
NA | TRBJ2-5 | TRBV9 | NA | TGTGCCAGCAGCGTAGGACAGCCGGTTGTGGAGACCCAGTACTTC | CASSVGQPVVETQYF
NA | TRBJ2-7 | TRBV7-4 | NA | TGTGCCAGCAGCTTAGTTGGGAGTGAGAGGGGAACAGAGCAGTACTTC | CASSLVGSERGTEQYF
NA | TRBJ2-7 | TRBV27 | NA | TGTGCCAGCAGTTTATTTACCCCGAGGCGGGACCCCTACGAGCAGTACTTC | CASSLFTPRRDPYEQYF
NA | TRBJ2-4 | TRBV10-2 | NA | TGCGCCAGCAGGGACCTCCTTCTCGGCGGGAAGGCAGCCAAAAACATTCAGTACTTC | CASRDLLLGGKAAKNIQYF
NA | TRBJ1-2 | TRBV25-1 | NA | TGTGCCAGCAGGGAAGGGGGGAATGGCTACACCTTC | CASREGGNGYTF
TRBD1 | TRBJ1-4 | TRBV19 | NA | TGTGCCAGTAGTACGGCCCGGGACAGGGCTGAAAAACTGTTTTTT | CASSTARDRAEKLFF
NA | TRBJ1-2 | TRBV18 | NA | TGTGCCAGCTCACCTGGGCCAGACAACTATGGCTACACCTTC | CASSPGPDNYGYTF
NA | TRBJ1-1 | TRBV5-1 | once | TGCGCCAGCAGCTCCCGGGACCACACTGAAGCTTTCTTT | CASSSRDHTEAFF
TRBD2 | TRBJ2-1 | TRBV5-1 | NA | TGCGCCAGCAGCCCCGGACTAGCGGGAGCCGGCAATGAGCAGTTCTTC | CASSPGLAGAGNEQFF
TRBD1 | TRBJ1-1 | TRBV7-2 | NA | TGTGCCAGCAGCCCCCGCACAGGGGGCACTGAAGCTTTCTTT | CASSPRTGGTEAFF
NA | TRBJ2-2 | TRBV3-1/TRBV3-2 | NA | TGTGCCAGCAGCCTTCAAGGGGGACACACCGGGGAGCTGTTTTTT | CASSLQGGHTGELFF
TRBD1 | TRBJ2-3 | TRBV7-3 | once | TGTGCCAGCAGCCAGGACAGGGGCACAGATACGCAGTATTTT | CASSQDRGTDTQYF
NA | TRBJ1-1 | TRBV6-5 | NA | TGTGCCAGCACCAGCTTTAACACTGAAGCTTTCTTT | CASTSFNTEAFF
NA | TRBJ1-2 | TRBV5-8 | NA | TGTGCCAGCAGCGTTGCTCCAGGGGAACGCTATGGCTACACCTTC | CASSVAPGERYGYTF
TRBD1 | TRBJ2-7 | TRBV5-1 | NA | TGCGCCAGCAGCTTGGTAAGGCAAGCCCCGACAGGGACGGCCTACGAGCAGTACTTC | CASSLVRQAPTGTAYEQYF
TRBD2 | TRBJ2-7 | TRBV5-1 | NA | TGCGCCAGCAGCTGGACCGGGACTAGCGGGAAAGATGAGCAGTACTTC | CASSWTGTSGKDEQYF
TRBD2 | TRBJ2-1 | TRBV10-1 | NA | TGCGCCAGCATTCCCGGGACTAGCGGGAGGAGTTCCTACAATGAGCAGTTCTTC | CASIPGTSGRSSYNEQFF
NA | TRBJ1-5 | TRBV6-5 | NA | TGTGCCAGCAGCACCACTCAGGGGCCCCAGCATTTT | CASSTTQGPQHF
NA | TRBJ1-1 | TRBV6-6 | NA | TGTGCCAGCAGTCGGGCCGTTTTCGGGGCCCCGGGCACTGAAGCTTTCTTT | CASSRAVFGAPGTEAFF
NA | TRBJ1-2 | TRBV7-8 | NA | TGTGCCAGCAGCTTAGGCGAGGAGGGGCTGTATGGCTACACCTTC | CASSLGEEGLYGYTF
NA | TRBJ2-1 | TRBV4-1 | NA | TGCGCCAGCAGCCAAGATCCCCGGGGGTGGGCGTACAATGAGCAGTTCTTC | CASSQDPRGWAYNEQFF
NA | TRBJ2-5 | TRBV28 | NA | TGTGCCAGCAGCCCGCGGCCGGTCCAAGAGACCCAGTACTTC | CASSPRPVQETQYF
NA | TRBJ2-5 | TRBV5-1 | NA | TGCGCCAGCAGCTTGGTTCTAAACAGGCTAGAGACCCAGTACTTC | CASSLVLNRLETQYF
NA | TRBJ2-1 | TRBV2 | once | TGTGCCAGCAAGCGCTCCTACAATGAGCAGTTCTTC | CASKRSYNEQFF
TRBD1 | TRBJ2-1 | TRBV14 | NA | TGTGCCAGCAGCCAGGTGACCGGGACAGGACACAATGAGCAGTTCTTC | CASSQVTGTGHNEQFF
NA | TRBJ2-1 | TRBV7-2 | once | TGTGCCAGGACTTACTACAATGAGCAGTTCTTC | CARTYYNEQFF
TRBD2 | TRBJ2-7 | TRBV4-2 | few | TGTGCCAGCAGCCAAGAGGGGCAGTTTGGGCCCAGCGGGAGTTCTGACGAGCAGTACTTC | CASSQEGQFGPSGSSDEQYF
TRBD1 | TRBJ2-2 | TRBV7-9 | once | TGTGCCAGCAGCTTAAGACAGGGGAAGGCCCGGGAGCTGTTTTTT | CASSLRQGKARELFF
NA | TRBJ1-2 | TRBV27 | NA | TGTGCCAGCAGTTTTTCCGGGGCCGTTGCTAACTATGGCTACACCTTC | CASSFSGAVANYGYTF
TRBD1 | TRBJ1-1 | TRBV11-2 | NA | TGTGCCAGCAGCTTAGCCAGGACAGGGGCCACTGAAGCTTTCTTT | CASSLARTGATEAFF
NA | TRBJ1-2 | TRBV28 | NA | TGTGCCAGCAGTTTATTGTTCAGGAGGGGAGACTATGGCTACACCTTC | CASSLLFRRGDYGYTF
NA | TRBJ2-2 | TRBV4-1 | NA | TGCGCCAGCAGCCAAGCGACTAATCAAGGGACCGGGGAGCTGTTTTTT | CASSQATNQGTGELFF
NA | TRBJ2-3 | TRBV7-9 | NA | TGTGCCAGCAGCTTTCCAGGACGAACAGATACGCAGTATTTT | CASSFPGRTDTQYF